The rows below give T cell receptor beta chains drawn from one sample of a study of blood T cell repertoires in COVID-19. Sequencing was performed with immunoSEQ multiplex PCR; in TCRdb, only in-frame clones are kept and a portion is missing. The repertoire holds about 160,000 clones, with 82% as singletons. Sequencing was done on a sample of peripheral blood. The receptor set was obtained from a woman at least 80 years old with acute or convalescent COVID-19. CDR3s include the opening cysteine and the closing phenylalanine or tryptophan. The D gene is left open where the match is weak. Clone size is not always given. Where it is, it says once, few, many or a class for expanded clones.

v_call: TRBV14
d_call: TRBD1
j_call: TRBJ2-7
clone_size: NA
cdr3_nt: TGTGCCAGCAGCCATAGACTCTGGGACAGGGGGCACGAGCAGTACTTC
cdr3_aa: CASSHRLWDRGHEQYF

v_call: TRBV5-4
d_call: TRBD2
j_call: TRBJ2-1
clone_size: NA
cdr3_nt: TGTGCCAGCAGATCCGGGACTAGCGCCTACAATGAGCAGTTCTTC
cdr3_aa: CASRSGTSAYNEQFF

v_call: TRBV5-1
d_call: NA
j_call: TRBJ1-4
clone_size: NA
cdr3_nt: TGCGCCAGCAGCTTGGAGGGGGCTAATGAAAAACTGTTTTTT
cdr3_aa: CASSLEGANEKLFF

v_call: TRBV6-2/TRBV6-3
d_call: TRBD2
j_call: TRBJ2-1
clone_size: few
cdr3_nt: TGTGCCAGCAGTTACGGGACTAGCGGCTCATGGCAGTTCTTC
cdr3_aa: CASSYGTSGSWQFF

v_call: TRBV2
d_call: TRBD2
j_call: TRBJ2-4
clone_size: NA
cdr3_nt: TGTGCCAGCAGGGGACTAGCGGGGGACATTCAGTACTTC
cdr3_aa: CASRGLAGDIQYF

v_call: TRBV5-4
d_call: TRBD1
j_call: TRBJ1-4
clone_size: NA
cdr3_nt: TGTGCCAGCAGCTTGGAGGATAGGGGGCGCATAACTAATGAAAAACTGTTTTTT
cdr3_aa: CASSLEDRGRITNEKLFF

v_call: TRBV11-2
d_call: NA
j_call: TRBJ1-1
clone_size: NA
cdr3_nt: TGTGCCAGCAGCACCCGTGGGGGCGAAACTGAAGCTTTCTTT
cdr3_aa: CASSTRGGETEAFF

v_call: TRBV7-8
d_call: NA
j_call: TRBJ2-7
clone_size: NA
cdr3_nt: TGTGCCAGCAGCTTACACCCCATTGAGAAAGGGGCCTACGAGCAGTACTTC
cdr3_aa: CASSLHPIEKGAYEQYF

v_call: TRBV27
d_call: NA
j_call: TRBJ1-1
clone_size: NA
cdr3_nt: TGTGCCAGCAGTTTATCAGGGGCGCAGACTGAAGCTTTCTTT
cdr3_aa: CASSLSGAQTEAFF

v_call: TRBV6-5
d_call: NA
j_call: TRBJ1-2
clone_size: NA
cdr3_nt: TGTGCCAGCAAAGATCAGATCTATGGCTACACCTTC
cdr3_aa: CASKDQIYGYTF

v_call: TRBV4-1
d_call: TRBD2
j_call: TRBJ2-3
clone_size: NA
cdr3_nt: TGCGCCAGCAGCCAAGAGGGTATTAGCGGGAGAGGTAGCACAGATACGCAGTATTTT
cdr3_aa: CASSQEGISGRGSTDTQYF

v_call: TRBV25-1
d_call: NA
j_call: TRBJ2-2
clone_size: NA
cdr3_nt: TGTGCCAGCAGTCCCCGGACAGCTAACACCGGGGAGCTGTTTTTT
cdr3_aa: CASSPRTANTGELFF

v_call: TRBV2
d_call: NA
j_call: TRBJ2-1
clone_size: NA
cdr3_nt: TGTGCCAGCAGTGTCCGGGGTAATGAGCAGTTCTTC
cdr3_aa: CASSVRGNEQFF

v_call: TRBV12-3/TRBV12-4
d_call: NA
j_call: TRBJ2-3
clone_size: NA
cdr3_nt: TGTGCCAGCAGTTTTAATAGTGGGACTTCGCAGTATTTT
cdr3_aa: CASSFNSGTSQYF

v_call: TRBV15
d_call: NA
j_call: TRBJ2-1
clone_size: NA
cdr3_nt: TGTGCCACCAGTACGCCCTTGGAGTATGAGCAGTTCTTC
cdr3_aa: CATSTPLEYEQFF

v_call: TRBV7-2
d_call: NA
j_call: TRBJ1-2
clone_size: once
cdr3_nt: TGTGCCAGCAGCTTAGGGGGCGACTCTAGCTACACCTTC
cdr3_aa: CASSLGGDSSYTF

v_call: TRBV7-6
d_call: TRBD2
j_call: TRBJ2-1
clone_size: few
cdr3_nt: TGTGCCAGCAGCTTAGGCCCTGGGGGAAGGCGGGAGGGCGGGACCTACAATGAGCAGTTCTTC
cdr3_aa: CASSLGPGGRREGGTYNEQFF

v_call: TRBV2
d_call: NA
j_call: TRBJ2-3
clone_size: few
cdr3_nt: TGTGCCAGCAGTGACCCATATGTTCGGGGAGTGGGGACAGATACGCAGTATTTT
cdr3_aa: CASSDPYVRGVGTDTQYF

v_call: TRBV5-1
d_call: TRBD1
j_call: TRBJ2-2
clone_size: NA
cdr3_nt: TGCGCCAGCAGCCCAGGACAGGGAGGCTCCGGGGAGCTGTTTTTT
cdr3_aa: CASSPGQGGSGELFF

v_call: TRBV27
d_call: TRBD1
j_call: TRBJ1-1
clone_size: NA
cdr3_nt: TGTGCCAGCAGTTCTCCCTACAGGGGAAAGGGCACTGAAGCTTTCTTT
cdr3_aa: CASSSPYRGKGTEAFF

v_call: TRBV18
d_call: NA
j_call: TRBJ2-2
clone_size: once
cdr3_nt: TGTGCCAGCTCACCACTGGCCGCCGGGGAGCTGTTTTTT
cdr3_aa: CASSPLAAGELFF

v_call: TRBV18
d_call: TRBD2
j_call: TRBJ2-2
clone_size: once
cdr3_nt: TGTGCCAGCTCAAGTCCTAGCGGGAACACCGGGGAGCTGTTTTTT
cdr3_aa: CASSSPSGNTGELFF

v_call: TRBV19
d_call: TRBD2
j_call: TRBJ2-2
clone_size: NA
cdr3_nt: TGTGCCAGTAGTATCGCGGGAGGATTCGCCGGGGAGCTGTTTTTT
cdr3_aa: CASSIAGGFAGELFF

v_call: TRBV6-4
d_call: NA
j_call: TRBJ2-3
clone_size: NA
cdr3_nt: TGTGCCAGCAGTGTCTCGGCGGCTCGGAGATTAGGAGATACGCAGTATTTT
cdr3_aa: CASSVSAARRLGDTQYF

v_call: TRBV6-6
d_call: TRBD1
j_call: TRBJ1-5
clone_size: NA
cdr3_nt: TGTGCCAGCAGTATTGCCGGGACAGGGTTTCAGCCCCAGCATTTT
cdr3_aa: CASSIAGTGFQPQHF

v_call: TRBV27
d_call: NA
j_call: TRBJ2-5
clone_size: NA
cdr3_nt: TGTGCCAGCCGAATGGCGGGGGCGCTGGGGACCCAGTACTTC
cdr3_aa: CASRMAGALGTQYF

v_call: TRBV7-6
d_call: NA
j_call: TRBJ2-2
clone_size: NA
cdr3_nt: TGTGCCAGCAGCCGTCAGGCGGAGGGGAACACCGGGGAGCTGTTTTTT
cdr3_aa: CASSRQAEGNTGELFF

v_call: TRBV5-6
d_call: NA
j_call: TRBJ1-5
clone_size: NA
cdr3_nt: TGTGCCAGCAGCCTATCTTCAAGTCAGCCCCAGCATTTT
cdr3_aa: CASSLSSSQPQHF

v_call: TRBV27
d_call: TRBD2
j_call: TRBJ2-3
clone_size: NA
cdr3_nt: TGTGCCAGCAGATCACTAGCGATCGCAGATACGCAGTATTTT
cdr3_aa: CASRSLAIADTQYF

v_call: TRBV10-2
d_call: TRBD2
j_call: TRBJ2-2
clone_size: few
cdr3_nt: TGCGCCAGCAACAGCGGGAGTAGGTCCGGGGAGCTGTTTTTT
cdr3_aa: CASNSGSRSGELFF

v_call: TRBV27
d_call: NA
j_call: TRBJ1-2
clone_size: NA
cdr3_nt: TGTGCCAGCAGTTTGGCTGGACGGGGGAATTCCTATGGCTACACCTTC
cdr3_aa: CASSLAGRGNSYGYTF

v_call: TRBV6-5
d_call: NA
j_call: TRBJ1-2
clone_size: NA
cdr3_nt: TGTGCCAGCACCCGGGAACCAGCCTCCTATGGCTACACCTTC
cdr3_aa: CASTREPASYGYTF

v_call: TRBV5-4
d_call: NA
j_call: TRBJ2-4
clone_size: NA
cdr3_nt: TGTGCCAGCAGCTTGGTCGGTAGCGGTGTATCGCTAGCCAAAAACATTCAGTACTTC
cdr3_aa: CASSLVGSGVSLAKNIQYF

v_call: TRBV10-1
d_call: NA
j_call: TRBJ1-5
clone_size: NA
cdr3_nt: TGCGCCAGCAGTGAAGGACAGAATCAGCCCCAGCATTTT
cdr3_aa: CASSEGQNQPQHF

v_call: TRBV9
d_call: TRBD2
j_call: TRBJ2-1
clone_size: NA
cdr3_nt: TGTGCCAGCAGCGCGACTAGCTCCAAGACTGAGCAGTTCTTC
cdr3_aa: CASSATSSKTEQFF

v_call: TRBV30
d_call: TRBD1
j_call: TRBJ1-1
clone_size: NA
cdr3_nt: TGTGCCTGGAGACGGGCAAGGGGGCGGGTGAACACTGAAGCTTTCTTT
cdr3_aa: CAWRRARGRVNTEAFF

v_call: TRBV7-8
d_call: TRBD2
j_call: TRBJ2-3
clone_size: NA
cdr3_nt: TGTGCCAGCAGCCGGACTAGCGGGAAGGCAGATACGCAGTATTTT
cdr3_aa: CASSRTSGKADTQYF

v_call: TRBV19
d_call: NA
j_call: TRBJ2-1
clone_size: many
cdr3_nt: TGTGCCAGTCTTGACTGGACCTACAATGAGCAGTTCTTC
cdr3_aa: CASLDWTYNEQFF

v_call: TRBV10-3
d_call: NA
j_call: TRBJ2-7
clone_size: NA
cdr3_nt: TGTGCCACCGGGACTTACGAGCAGTACTTC
cdr3_aa: CATGTYEQYF

v_call: TRBV18
d_call: TRBD1
j_call: TRBJ2-2
clone_size: NA
cdr3_nt: TGTGCCAGCTCACCACCGAGACAGGGGCCTAACACCGGGGAGCTGTTTTTT
cdr3_aa: CASSPPRQGPNTGELFF

v_call: TRBV10-1
d_call: NA
j_call: TRBJ2-1
clone_size: NA
cdr3_nt: TGCGCCAGCAGTGAGTTTGTGCAGGGGGGTTACAATGAGCAGTTCTTC
cdr3_aa: CASSEFVQGGYNEQFF

v_call: TRBV5-1
d_call: TRBD2
j_call: TRBJ2-5
clone_size: few
cdr3_nt: TGCGCCAGCAGCTTGGCCCCGCTAGCGGGAGGGACCCAGTACTTC
cdr3_aa: CASSLAPLAGGTQYF